This T cell receptor beta chain was recovered during a study of vaccination and CD4 T cells after COVID-19. Study at large: Each control culture was treated with a CEFX pool, an HIV-1 Nef pool, or no peptide. Notes on the study in general: Data came from relatively few convalescent patients and lacked early post-infection timepoints.

In this sample, this clonotype turned up once. The antigen remains unidentified. As to treatment: approximately nine-day PBMC culture with coronavirus spike peptide pools or control peptides (ViraFEST assay). With the Oncomine TCR Beta short-read assay, DNA from cultured CD4+ T cells was sequenced. TCRdb re-called the PCR reads with MiXCR, one entry per CDR3 protein. The sample carries 15,000 or so distinct CDR3 sequences, 35% to 45% recorded once. After removal of 7 bases from V and 7 bases from J, the junction contained 13 bases not matched to a gene. CDR3 length: 13 residues. Per the germline V gene, CDR1 is GTSNPN and CDR2 is SVGIG (reference sequence).

The specimen comprised CD4+ T cells from blood, cultured in vitro, sampled before SARS-CoV-2 vaccination. The chain has TRBV30 and TRBJ2-7; 7 bases match TRBD2. The source is a human donor who received a COVID-19 vaccine. In DNA form, the CDR3 reads TGTGCCTCCCAGGGACTAACATCTACTGAGCAGTACTTC. This translates into CASQGLTSTEQYF.